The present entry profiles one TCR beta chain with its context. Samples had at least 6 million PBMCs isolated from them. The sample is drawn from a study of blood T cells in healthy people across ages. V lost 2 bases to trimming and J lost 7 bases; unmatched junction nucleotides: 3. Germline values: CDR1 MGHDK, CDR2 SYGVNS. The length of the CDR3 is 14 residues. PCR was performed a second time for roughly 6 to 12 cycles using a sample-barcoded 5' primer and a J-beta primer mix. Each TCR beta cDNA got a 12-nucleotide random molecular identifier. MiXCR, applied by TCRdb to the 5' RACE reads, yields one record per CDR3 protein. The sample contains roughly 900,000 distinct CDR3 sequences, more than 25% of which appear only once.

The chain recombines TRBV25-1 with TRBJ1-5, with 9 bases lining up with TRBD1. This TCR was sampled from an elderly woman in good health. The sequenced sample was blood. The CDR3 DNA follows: TGTGCCAGCAGTGAAGGACAGGGGTTCCAGCCCCAGCATTTT. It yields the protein CASSEGQGFQPQHF.